The TCR beta chain under discussion was sequenced for a study of response to subunit inactivated influenza vaccine. This CDR3 is 15 amino acids long. V gave up 1 base and J gave up 3 bases, with 13 bases separating them. Germline V CDR1 and CDR2: DFQATT, SNEGSKA (reference sequence). TCRdb analysed the RT-PCR reads with MiXCR anew, one entry per CDR3 protein. The table has about 540,000 distinct CDR3 sequences, 20% to 25% seen once. In addition, the sample was reused for a study of T cells expressing NK-cell markers. That paper adds: For TCR beta, cDNA was produced by 5'RACE template switching with UMIs.

This clonotype was obtained from a man aged 50 or older who received an inactivated influenza vaccine. The V call is TRBV20-1, the J call TRBJ2-1; D possibly corresponds to TRBD2 (6 bases). Sequenced here: CD4+ T cells sorted from PBMCs, sampled 12 days after vaccination. This CDR3 is CSARGALAVYNEQFF. Here the CDR3 DNA reads TGCAGTGCTAGAGGGGCACTAGCTGTCTACAATGAGCAGTTCTTC.